Ten or more counts support the clone carrying this T cell receptor (beta chain). Its specificity is unknown. Via MiXCR, TCRdb re-called the 5' RACE reads, giving one row per CDR3 protein. The table lists roughly 120,000 distinct CDR3 sequences, nearly 7.5% of them singletons, with 2% to 3% in the top ten. The CDR3 is made up of 14 amino acids. Deletions cut 5 bases from V and 2 bases from J, with 12 bases between. Germline CDR1 SGHTA, CDR2 FQGNSA. The record originates from a study of T cells after yellow fever vaccination. Study-wide results and limits: Reappearance after the booster was seen for most primary-vaccination clones, at 95% to 96% CD4 and about 90% CD8. A limited proportion of clonotypes was detected within both the CD4 and CD8 compartments.

The receptor was derived from a man between 18 and 29 years old who received the YFV17D yellow fever vaccine. V usage is TRBV7-2 and J usage is TRBJ1-1; perhaps TRBD1 as D (6 bases). Sequencing used CD4+ T cells sorted from PBMCs, obtained 9 to 11 days after the first yellow fever vaccination. The CDR3 sequence: CASSIQQGNTEAFF. CDR3 coding DNA: TGTGCCAGCAGCATTCAACAGGGAAACACTGAAGCTTTCTTT. The full variable domain, completed using reference TRBV7-2 and TRBJ1-1, is GAGVSQSPSNKVTEKGKDVELRCDPISGHTALYWYRQSLGQGLEFLIYFQGNSAPDKSGLPSDRFSAERTGGSVSTLTIQRTQQEDSAVYLCASSIQQGNTEAFFGQGTRLTVV.